These 26 T cell receptor beta chains originate from one sample sequenced in a study of tumor-infiltrating lymphocytes in primary liver carcinoma (dated by TCRdb to about 2017). For sequencing, an Illumina HiSeq 2500 was employed. A constant-region primer and ProtoScript II reverse transcriptase were used to reverse-transcribe TCRbeta-specific cDNA from around 480 ng total RNA. Construction of the TCRbeta libraries relied on three nested rounds of multiplex PCR, following a slightly modified ARM-PCR procedure. Each of the first two PCR rounds ran for about 10 cycles and used multiplex TRBV1-TRBV30 forward primers together with a Cbeta reverse primer. The public sequencing data were trimmed at Q25 with fastp and processed into clonotypes with MiXCR by TCRdb, which kept only in-frame beta chains. A single entry per CDR3 protein holds the most common genes and DNA from its merged rows. For this sample the table gives fewer than 80,000 distinct CDR3 sequences, of which approximately 70% were detected only once. The ten biggest clones cover approximately 27% of the sample.

Total RNA and DNA were co-extracted without cell sorting from roughly 20-30 mg of bulk tissue using the AllPrep DNA/RNA mini kit. Sequenced sample: tumor-adjacent normal liver tissue. The receptors were gathered from a man aged 35 to 55 with primary liver carcinoma and hepatitis B virus infection.

Remarks on this clonotype: This may be a read error, as it is one base from a much larger clone. This rearrangement joins TRBV30 to TRBJ1-5; D perhaps matches TRBD1 (5 bases). The CDR3 extends over 15 amino acids. The V gene's germline CDR1 is GTSNPN and CDR2 SVGIG (reference sequence). Trimming left V 2 bases short and J 0 bases short, with 11 bases between. CDR3: CAWSILTGSNQPQHF. DNA of the CDR3: TGTGCCTGGAGTATATTAACAGGTAGCAATCAGCCCCAGCATTTT.

For this clonotype: The germline gene is not matched at one end of the junction; a read error may be the cause. This chain connects TRBV4-2 to TRBJ1-5; tentative D call: TRBD1 (5 bases). The germline CDR1 and CDR2 sequences are LGHNA and YNFKEQ. This CDR3 region has 16 residues. CDR3 residues: CASSQGPGLSNQTQHF. CDR3 sequence (DNA): TGTGCCAGCAGCCAGGGGCCGGGACTTAGCAATCAGACCCAGCATTTT.

Concerning this clonotype itself: It is likely a read error, because the conserved phenylalanine at the end of the CDR3 is missing. The chain is built from TRBV6-5 and TRBJ2-1; the D gene is possibly TRBD1 (6 bases). CDR3 length: 15 residues. Trimming cost V 5 bases and J 4 bases, with 15 bases left between them. Per germline, CDR1 MNHEY and CDR2 SVGAGI. CDR3: CASSILTGSYNEQFS. For the CDR3, the DNA is TGTGCCAGCAGTATCCTTACAGGGTCATACAATGAGCAGTTCTCC.

In the case of this clonotype: A much larger clone differs by one base, so this may be a read error. The CDR3: CASSEGIGDEQFF. CDR3 in DNA: TGTGCCAGCAGTGAAGGGATAGGGGATGAGCAGTTCTTC. J is TRBJ2-1 and V is TRBV6-1; TRBD1 might be the D (5 bases). This CDR3 comprises 13 residues. V was clipped by 1 base and J by 8 bases, with 9 bases between them. Germline-derived CDR1 and CDR2 are MNHNS and SASEGT.

This clonotype was found many times. This CDR3 reads CASSRTDYEQYF. The CDR3 nucleotides read TGTGCCAGCAGTCGGACGGACTACGAGCAGTACTTC. This chain joins TRBV7-9 and TRBJ2-7; D gene unclear. CDR1 and CDR2 (germline): SEHNR, FQNEAQ (reference sequence). Trimming took 6 bases from V and 3 from J, leaving 9 bases between them. The length of the CDR3 is 12 residues. The whole variable domain, filled in from reference TRBV7-9 and TRBJ2-7, reads DTGVSQNPRHKITKRGQNVTFRCDPISEHNRLYWYRQTLGQGPEFLTYFQNEAQLEKSRLLSDRFSAERPKGSFSTLEIQRTEQGDSAMYLCASSRTDYEQYFGPGTRLTVT.

In this sample, this clonotype turned up a few times. The chain uses TRBV11-1 and TRBJ1-2; D is unclear. Germline V gene data show CDR1 as SGHAT and CDR2 as FQDESV (reference sequence). The CDR3 consists of 13 residues. The ends were cut back, 2 bases at V and 2 bases at J, with 6 bases in the middle. The CDR3 region has the DNA TGTGCCAGCAGCTTAACCAAGAACTATGGCTACACCTTC. Translating it yields CASSLTKNYGYTF.

This clonotype came up a few times. Possible read error: a much larger clone is one base away. The chain uses TRBV11-2 and TRBJ1-6; D might be TRBD1 (5 bases). Germline CDR1 and CDR2: SGHAT and FQNNGV. The CDR3 is 13 residues long. CDR3 nucleotides: TGTACCAGCGCCGGGACGAGGAATTCACCCCTCCACTTT. This encodes CTSAGTRNSPLHF. Looking up the rest from reference TRBV11-2 and TRBJ1-6 gives the full variable domain: EAGVAQSPRYKIIEKRQSVAFWCNPISGHATLYWYQQILGQGPKLLIQFQNNGVVDDSQLPKDRFSAERLKGVDSTLKIQPAKLEDSAVYLCTSAGTRNSPLHFGNGTRLTVT.

This clonotype has a count of ten or more. J is TRBJ1-2 and V is TRBV28, with a weak D call TRBD1 (6 bases). Trimming took off 8 bases at V and 8 bases at J, with 18 bases between the two ends. Germline V CDR1 and CDR2: MDHEN, SYDVKM. The CDR3 sequence is 13 residues long. The CDR3 spells CASFESGTNGYTF. The DNA for the CDR3 is TGTGCCAGCTTTGAGTCCGGGACAAACGGCTACACCTTC.

About this clonotype: Germline is not matched at one junction end, which may reflect a read error. This chain joins TRBV11-1 and TRBJ2-5, with 7 bases matching TRBD1. This CDR3 region has 14 residues. Germline V lookup: CDR1 SGHAT, CDR2 FQDESV (reference sequence). The CDR3 DNA follows: TGTGCCGGCAGCGCCCAACAGGGGAAAGATACCCAGTACTTC. Translating gives CAGSAQQGKDTQYF. The full variable domain, in which reference TRBV11-1 and TRBJ2-5 provide the parts outside the CDR3, is EAEVAQSPRYKITEKSQAVAFWCDPISGHATLYWYRQILGQGPELLVQFQDESVVDDSQLPKDRFSAERLKGVDSTLKIQPAELGDSAMYLCAGSAQQGKDTQYFGPGTRLLVL.

This clonotype appeared many times. CDR3: CSVEANGDDYTF. DNA of the CDR3: TGCAGCGTTGAAGCCAACGGGGACGACTACACCTTC. V gene TRBV29-1 combines with J gene TRBJ1-2; D is perhaps TRBD1 (5 bases). In germline, CDR1 is SQVTM, CDR2 ANQGSEA. This CDR3 has 12 residues. V shed 1 base and J shed 10 bases, with 13 bases lying between them.

The sample holds many counts of this clonotype. This chain connects TRBV5-6 to TRBJ2-1; D gene unclear. CDR1 SGHDT and CDR2 YYEEEE come from the germline V gene. V was pared by 3 bases and J by 1 base, with 14 bases between. The CDR3 is made up of 16 amino acids. CDR3 DNA: TGTGCCAGCAGCTCGGAAAAGATCAATTCCTACAATGAGCAGTTCTTC. Translated: CASSSEKINSYNEQFF.

A remark on this clonotype: At one of its ends the junction is not consistent with the germline gene, which may arise from a read error. The J gene is TRBJ2-1, the V gene TRBV10-2, with 9 bases that match TRBD1. Germline lookup yields CDR1 WSHSY and CDR2 SAAADI. The CDR3 loop spans 12 amino acids. CDR3 nucleotides: TGTGCCGGCAGCGACAGGGGGGATGAGCAGTTCTTC. The encoded protein is CAGSDRGDEQFF.

The chain has TRBV4-2 and TRBJ2-1; the D gene could be TRBD1 or TRBD2 (5 bases each). Germline V gene sequence: CDR1 LGHNA, CDR2 YNFKEQ. Trimming cost V 0 bases and J 8 bases, with 23 bases left between them. This CDR3 is built from 18 residues. CDR3 protein: CASSQDQGTTGRGDEQFF. CDR3 coding DNA: TGTGCCAGCAGCCAAGACCAGGGTACTACCGGACGGGGAGATGAGCAGTTCTTC.

This chain connects TRBV29-1 to TRBJ1-2; TRBD1 agrees at 7 bases. Germline V gene data show CDR1 as SQVTM and CDR2 as ANQGSEA. This CDR3 has 11 residues. This chain's CDR3 is CNLQGGGGYTF. DNA for the CDR3: TGCAACCTCCAGGGGGGAGGAGGCTACACCTTC.

In regard to this clonotype: Sequence at one end of the junction differs from germline and may be a read error. The V call is TRBV4-3, the J call TRBJ2-7; 9 nucleotides agree with TRBD1. The CDR3 spans 15 residues. Germline V gene data show CDR1 as LGHNA and CDR2 as YSLEER. The DNA of the CDR3 is TGCGCCAGCAGCCAAAGGCAAACAGGGGGCTACAAGCAGTACTTC. It specifies CASSQRQTGGYKQYF.

The rearrangement links TRBV12-3 or TRBV12-4 to TRBJ2-2, with D possibly being TRBD1 or TRBD2 (5 bases each). V dropped 6 bases and J dropped 6 bases, with 14 bases sitting between them. CDR3 size: 14 residues. The CDR3 DNA is TGTGCCAGCAGGCACCACAGAGGGGCCGGGGAGCTGTTTTTT. As protein: CASRHHRGAGELFF.

A note on this clonotype: Relative to the germline gene, one junction end is altered; a read error may explain this. The rearrangement joins TRBV10-1 to TRBJ2-3, with D possibly matching TRBD2 (6 bases). CDR3 length: 15 amino acids. CDR1 is WNHNN and CDR2 is SYGVQD in the germline V gene (reference sequence). The CDR3 region is CASSDPGVDTDAQYF. The CDR3 nucleotides are TGCGCCAGCAGTGATCCGGGAGTTGACACAGATGCGCAGTATTTT.

Points on this clonotype: At one end, the junction sequence differs from germline, possibly due to a read error. The rearrangement joins TRBV4-3 to TRBJ1-3; D ambiguous. The germline CDR1 and CDR2 sequences are LGHNA and YSLEER. The length of the CDR3 is 11 residues. CDR3 loop: CACSRSDTIYF. Written as DNA, the CDR3 is TGCGCCTGCAGCCGATCGGACACCATATATTTT.

With respect to this clonotype: Mismatch with germline at one junction end may stem from a read error. The chain uses TRBV12-3 or TRBV12-4 and TRBJ2-6; weak D call: TRBD1 (5 bases). CDR3 length: 15 residues. The CDR3: CASSLQAAGTNVLTF. CDR3 coding DNA: TGTGCCAGTAGTTTACAGGCCGCTGGGACCAACGTCCTGACTTTC.

The table lists this clonotype with a few counts. This may arise from a read error, as a much more abundant clone is one base away. The chain joins TRBV30 to TRBJ2-6; D is undetermined. This CDR3 has 13 residues. Germline V gives CDR1 GTSNPN, CDR2 SVGIG (reference sequence). CDR3 DNA: TGTGCCTGGAAGGCCTCTGGGGTCAACGTCCTGACTTTC. It translates to CAWKASGVNVLTF.

This clonotype came up many times. The V and J genes are TRBV5-4 and TRBJ2-3, with 7 nucleotides matching TRBD1. Germline trimming cut 4 bases from V and 0 bases from J; bases unmatched to any gene: 2. The CDR3 spans 14 residues. CDR1 and CDR2 (germline): SGHNT, YYREEE (reference sequence). In DNA form, the CDR3 reads TGTGCCAGCAGCCCGGGACAGAGCACAGATACGCAGTATTTT. Protein: CASSPGQSTDTQYF.

The rearrangement uses TRBV4-1 and TRBJ1-5; D is unclear. Germline V gene lookup returns CDR1 MGHRA and CDR2 YSYEKL. V gave up 4 bases and J gave up 3 bases, with 10 bases separating them. This CDR3 has 14 residues. In DNA, the CDR3 is TGCGCCAGCAGCCGAGAGGCCACCAATCAGCCCCAGCATTTT. It is translated as CASSREATNQPQHF.

On this clonotype: One junction end does not reproduce the germline sequence, and a read error may be involved. The chain links TRBV12-3 or TRBV12-4 to TRBJ2-1, with D unclear. This CDR3 has 11 amino acids. CDR3 loop: CVSSTIASQFF. CDR3 DNA: TGTGTCAGCAGTACAATTGCCTCGCAATTCTTC.

Notes on this clonotype: One end of the junction is discordant with germline, which a read error may explain. The chain combines TRBV28 with TRBJ2-6; possibly TRBD1 for D (6 bases). From germline, CDR1 is MDHEN and CDR2 SYDVKM. The CDR3 is made up of 15 amino acids. DNA for the CDR3: TGTGCCAGCAGTTTGGGGGCGTCTGGGGCCAACGTCTTGACTTTC. Translated, it gives CASSLGASGANVLTF.

Worth noting for this clonotype: One junction end disagrees with the germline gene, perhaps due to a read error. V gene TRBV29-1 combines with J gene TRBJ1-5; a possible D gene is TRBD1 (5 bases). Germline V lookup: CDR1 SQVTM, CDR2 ANQGSEA. The CDR3 spans 12 residues. CDR3 DNA: TGCAGCGTTGCTCAGGGAGGGCAGCCCCGGCATTTT. As protein: CSVAQGGQPRHF.

The chain joins TRBV10-1 to TRBJ2-1; 7 bases fit TRBD2. Germline V CDR1 and CDR2: WNHNN, SYGVQD (reference sequence). The CDR3 contains 16 residues. V trimming: 7 bases; J trimming: 9 bases; junction bases outside the gene matches: 18. CDR3 sequence reads: CASNRGRRETISEQFF. The CDR3 nucleotides read TGCGCCAGCAACAGAGGGAGGCGGGAGACGATCAGTGAGCAGTTCTTC.